This record covers a single TCR beta chain. The clone's antigen remains unknown. There are no base qualities to consult, and no much larger clone falls within one base. The data were obtained in a study of cytomegalovirus exposure and HLA in healthy donors (TCRdb year 2017). At the level of the whole study: A later analysis indicated that the 95 to 150 validation repertoires were generated on the platform also employed for the 700 or so repertoires of the first cohort. The study was designed to test whether signatures of past pathogen exposure could be identified by cataloging public T cell receptors. Along with the roughly 710-subject first cohort, a separate validation cohort of approximately 110 different subjects was used. The study combined high-throughput TCR immunosequencing, statistical association of individual TCRs with disease status, and machine learning to predict cytomegalovirus infection status.

The research as a whole found: A few of the identified cytomegalovirus-associated TCR beta chains were confirmed in vitro to be specific for cytomegalovirus antigens. According to the authors, the approach could potentially be generalized to other disease states and immunological phenotypes. Cytomegalovirus status was reported to be diagnosed by the classifier with high specificity and sensitivity in both the original and validation cohorts. A later analysis had no HLA typing for the validation cohort, so co-occurrence there was scored across all 110 or so repertoires. A later analysis found that TCRs clustered in the first cohort also tended to co-occur in the roughly 110 validation repertoires, with approximately 95% of cluster scores above 0. In the study, some 160 TCR beta chains were listed as associated with cytomegalovirus. While some public TCRs were present in many individuals, most TCR sequences turned up only very rarely across donors.

Library creation used the immunoSEQ multiplex PCR assay. In the source study's methods: A statistical classification framework was built to diagnose cytomegalovirus status from the catalog of TCR beta chain sequences. Sourced from immuneACCESS, this table was stored by TCRdb with only in-frame sequences that have V and J called. A share of the clones is absent; for the studies checked, an unresolved V gene accounts for under half, and the remainder has no known explanation. From that table come the V and J calls and clone size; the DNA was used to work out D and trimming. The sample table lists 95,000 to 150,000 clones, around 94% of them with a count of one. Together, the top ten hold roughly 1.2% of the sample. Taken from cysteine to phenylalanine, the CDR3 has 15 residues. The sequence is cut down to CDR3 DNA, 45 bases in frame from base 1. The donors belonged to the validation cohort of under 150 subjects, which was separate from the 666-subject first cohort.

The specimen was PBMCs. The rearranged segments are TRBV21-1 and TRBJ1-5; the listed D gene, TRBD1, was not tested against the DNA. TRBV21-1 is a pseudogene segment. This sequence was found in a woman between 18 and 30 years old in good health and CMV-seronegative. The CDR3 loop reads CASSKSRTGDGPQHF. The nucleotides read TGTGCCAGCAGCAAATCCAGGACAGGGGATGGGCCCCAGCATTTT.